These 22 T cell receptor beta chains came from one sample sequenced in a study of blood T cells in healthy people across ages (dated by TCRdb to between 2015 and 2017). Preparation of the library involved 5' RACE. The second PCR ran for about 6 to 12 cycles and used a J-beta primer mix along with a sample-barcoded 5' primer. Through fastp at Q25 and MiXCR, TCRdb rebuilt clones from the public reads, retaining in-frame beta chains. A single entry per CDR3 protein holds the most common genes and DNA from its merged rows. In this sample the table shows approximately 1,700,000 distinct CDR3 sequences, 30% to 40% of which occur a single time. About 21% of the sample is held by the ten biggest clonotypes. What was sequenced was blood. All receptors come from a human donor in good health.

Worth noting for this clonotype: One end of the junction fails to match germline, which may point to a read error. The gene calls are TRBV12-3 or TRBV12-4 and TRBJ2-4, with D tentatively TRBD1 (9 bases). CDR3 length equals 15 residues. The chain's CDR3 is CACSLAGQGLNIQYF. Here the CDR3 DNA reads TGTGCCTGCAGTTTAGCGGGACAGGGATTGAACATTCAGTACTTC.

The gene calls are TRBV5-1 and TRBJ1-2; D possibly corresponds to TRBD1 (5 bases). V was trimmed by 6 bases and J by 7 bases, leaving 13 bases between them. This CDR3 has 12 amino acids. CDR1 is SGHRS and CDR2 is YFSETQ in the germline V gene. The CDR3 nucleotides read TGCGCCAGCAAAGACAACAGGATTGGCTACACCTTC. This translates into CASKDNRIGYTF.

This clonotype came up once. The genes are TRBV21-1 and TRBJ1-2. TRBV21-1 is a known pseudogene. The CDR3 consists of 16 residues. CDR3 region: CASSILGGRLRYGYTF. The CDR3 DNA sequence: TGTGCCAGCAGCATCCTGGGGGGGAGGCTTCGCTATGGCTACACCTTC.

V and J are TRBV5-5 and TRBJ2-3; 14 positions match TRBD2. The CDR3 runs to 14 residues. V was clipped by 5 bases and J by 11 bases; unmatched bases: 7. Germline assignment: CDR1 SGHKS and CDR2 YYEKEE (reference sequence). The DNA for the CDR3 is TGTGCCAGCAGTCCGACTAGCGGGGGGGGTAAGCAGTATTTT. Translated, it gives CASSPTSGGGKQYF.

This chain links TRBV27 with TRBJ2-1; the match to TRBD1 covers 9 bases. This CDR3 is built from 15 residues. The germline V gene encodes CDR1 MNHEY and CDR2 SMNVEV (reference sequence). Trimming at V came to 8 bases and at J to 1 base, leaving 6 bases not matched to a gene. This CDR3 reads CASLLGTGSYNEQFF. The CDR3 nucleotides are TGTGCCAGCCTCCTCGGGACAGGGTCCTACAATGAGCAGTTCTTC.

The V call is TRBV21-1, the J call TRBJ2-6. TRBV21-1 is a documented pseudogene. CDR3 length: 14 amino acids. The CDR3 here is CASSNTPIMDVLTF. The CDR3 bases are TGTGCCAGTAGCAACACGCCAATAATGGACGTCCTGACTTTC.

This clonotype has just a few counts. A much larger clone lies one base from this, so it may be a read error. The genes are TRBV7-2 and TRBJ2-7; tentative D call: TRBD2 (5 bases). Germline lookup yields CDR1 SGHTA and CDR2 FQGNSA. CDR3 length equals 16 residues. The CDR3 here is CVSSLVAGRMGYEQYF. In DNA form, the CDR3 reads TGTGTCAGCAGCTTAGTGGCGGGCAGGATGGGGTACGAGCAGTACTTC.

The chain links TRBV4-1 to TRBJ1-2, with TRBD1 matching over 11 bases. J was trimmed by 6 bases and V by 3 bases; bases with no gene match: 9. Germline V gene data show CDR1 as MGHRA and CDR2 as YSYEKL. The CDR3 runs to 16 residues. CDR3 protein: CASSHPGQGAWDGYTF. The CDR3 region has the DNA TGCGCCAGCAGCCACCCCGGACAGGGGGCTTGGGATGGCTACACCTTC.

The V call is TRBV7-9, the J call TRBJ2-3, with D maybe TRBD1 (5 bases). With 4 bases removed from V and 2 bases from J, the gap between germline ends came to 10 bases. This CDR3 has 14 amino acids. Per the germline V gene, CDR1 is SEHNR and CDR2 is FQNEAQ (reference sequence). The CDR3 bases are TGTGCCAGCAGCTCGACAGTACACACAGATACGCAGTATTTT. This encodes CASSSTVHTDTQYF.

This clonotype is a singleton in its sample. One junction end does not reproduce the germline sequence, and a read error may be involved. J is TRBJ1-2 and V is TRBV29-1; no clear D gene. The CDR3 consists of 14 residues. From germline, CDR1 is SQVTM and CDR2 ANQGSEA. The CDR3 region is CGVEVSTDFEGYTF. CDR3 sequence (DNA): TGCGGCGTTGAAGTGAGTACGGACTTCGAAGGCTACACCTTC.

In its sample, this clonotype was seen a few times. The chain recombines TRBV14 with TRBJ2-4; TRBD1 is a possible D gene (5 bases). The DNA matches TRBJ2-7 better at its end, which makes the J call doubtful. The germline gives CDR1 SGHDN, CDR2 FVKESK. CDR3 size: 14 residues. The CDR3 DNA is TGTGCCAGCAGCCTACAGGTTGGGCGGTACGAGCAGTACTTC. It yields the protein CASSLQVGRYEQYF.

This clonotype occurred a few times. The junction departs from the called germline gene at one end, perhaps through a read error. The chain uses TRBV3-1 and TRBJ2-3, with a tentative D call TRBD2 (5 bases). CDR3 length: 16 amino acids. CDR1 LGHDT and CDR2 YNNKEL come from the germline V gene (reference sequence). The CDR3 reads CASSQSGALSTDTQCF. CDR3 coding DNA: TGTGCCAGCAGCCAAAGCGGAGCGCTTAGCACAGATACGCAGTGTTTT.

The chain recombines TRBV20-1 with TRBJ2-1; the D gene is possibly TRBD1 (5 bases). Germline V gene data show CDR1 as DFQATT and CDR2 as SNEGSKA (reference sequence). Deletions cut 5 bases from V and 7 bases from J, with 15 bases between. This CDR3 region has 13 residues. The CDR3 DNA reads TGCAGTGCTCCGCCCACAGGATCAAATGAGCAGTTCTTC. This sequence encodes CSAPPTGSNEQFF.

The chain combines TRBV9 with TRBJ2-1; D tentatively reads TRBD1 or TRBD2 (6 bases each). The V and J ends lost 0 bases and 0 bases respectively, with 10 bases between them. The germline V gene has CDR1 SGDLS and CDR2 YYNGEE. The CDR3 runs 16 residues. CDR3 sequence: CASSVDGGCSYNEQFF. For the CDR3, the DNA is TGTGCCAGCAGCGTAGACGGGGGCTGCTCCTACAATGAGCAGTTCTTC.

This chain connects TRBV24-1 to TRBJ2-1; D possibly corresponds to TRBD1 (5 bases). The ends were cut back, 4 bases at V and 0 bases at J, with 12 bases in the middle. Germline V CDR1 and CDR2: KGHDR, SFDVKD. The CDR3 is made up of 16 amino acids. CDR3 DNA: TGTGCCACCAGTGACGTGGACACCACCTCCTACAATGAGCAGTTCTTC. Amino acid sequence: CATSDVDTTSYNEQFF.

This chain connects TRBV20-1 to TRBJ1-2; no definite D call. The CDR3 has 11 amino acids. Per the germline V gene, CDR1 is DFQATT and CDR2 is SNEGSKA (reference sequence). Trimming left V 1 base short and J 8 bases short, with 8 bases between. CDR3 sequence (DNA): TGCAGTGCTAGAGGATCGGCAGGCTACACCTTC. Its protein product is CSARGSAGYTF.

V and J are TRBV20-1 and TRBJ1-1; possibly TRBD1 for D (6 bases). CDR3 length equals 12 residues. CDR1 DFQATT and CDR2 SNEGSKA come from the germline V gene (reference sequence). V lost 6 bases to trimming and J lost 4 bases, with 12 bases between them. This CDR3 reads CSAGQSFTEAFF. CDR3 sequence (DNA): TGCAGTGCAGGACAGTCGTTCACTGAAGCTTTCTTT.

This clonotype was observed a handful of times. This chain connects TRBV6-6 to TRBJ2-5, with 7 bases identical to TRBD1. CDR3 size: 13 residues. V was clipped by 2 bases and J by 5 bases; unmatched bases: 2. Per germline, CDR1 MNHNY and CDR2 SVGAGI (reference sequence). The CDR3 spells CASSYARGETQYF. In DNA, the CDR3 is TGTGCCAGCAGTTACGCCAGGGGGGAGACCCAGTACTTC.

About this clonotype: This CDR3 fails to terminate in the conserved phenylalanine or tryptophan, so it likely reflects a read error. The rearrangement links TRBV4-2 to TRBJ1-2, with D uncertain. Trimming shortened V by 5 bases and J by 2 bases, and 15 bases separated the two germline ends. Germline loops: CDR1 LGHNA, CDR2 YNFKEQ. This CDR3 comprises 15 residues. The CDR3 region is CASSLYGRQNYGYTL. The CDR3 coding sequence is TGTGCCAGCAGCTTGTACGGGAGGCAGAACTATGGCTACACCCTC.

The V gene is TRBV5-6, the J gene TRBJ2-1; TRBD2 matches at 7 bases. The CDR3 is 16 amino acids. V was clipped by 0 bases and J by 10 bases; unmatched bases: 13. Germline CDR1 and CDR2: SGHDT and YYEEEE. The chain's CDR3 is CASSLGIGTTNGEQFF. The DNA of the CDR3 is TGTGCCAGCAGCTTGGGGATCGGGACTACAAACGGAGAGCAGTTCTTC.

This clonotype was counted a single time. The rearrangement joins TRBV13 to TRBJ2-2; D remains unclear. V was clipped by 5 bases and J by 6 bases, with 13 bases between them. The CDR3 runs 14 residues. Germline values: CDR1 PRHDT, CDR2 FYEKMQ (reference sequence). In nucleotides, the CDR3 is TGTGCCAGCAGCCCAGAAATTACAGCCGGGGAGCTGTTTTTT. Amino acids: CASSPEITAGELFF.

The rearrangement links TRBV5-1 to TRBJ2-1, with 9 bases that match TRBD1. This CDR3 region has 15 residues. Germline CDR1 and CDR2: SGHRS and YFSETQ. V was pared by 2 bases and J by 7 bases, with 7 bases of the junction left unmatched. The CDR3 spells CASSFLPGQGNEQFF. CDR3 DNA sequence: TGCGCCAGCAGCTTTCTGCCGGGACAGGGAAATGAGCAGTTCTTC. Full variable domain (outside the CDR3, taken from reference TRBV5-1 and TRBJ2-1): KAGVTQTPRYLIKTRGQQVTLSCSPISGHRSVSWYQQTPGQGLQFLFEYFSETQRNKGNFPGRFSGRQFSNSRSEMNVSTLELGDSALYLCASSFLPGQGNEQFFGPGTRLTVL.